A single sample is the source of the 21 T cell receptor beta chains below, sequenced in a study of blood T cell repertoires in COVID-19. Repertoires were generated with immunoSEQ multiplex PCR, while TCRdb's copy carries only in-frame clones and drops some. The sample carries around 380,000 clones, 81% recorded once. The sample comprised peripheral blood. The receptors originated from a human donor with acute or convalescent COVID-19. The donor label of this sample is uncertain.

The chain recombines TRBV2 with TRBJ1-2; D is unclear. V was trimmed by 6 bases and J by 3 bases, leaving 8 bases between them. The germline gives CDR1 SNHLY, CDR2 FYNNEI. The CDR3 extends over 12 amino acids. The CDR3 sequence is CASRLHDYGYTF. Written as DNA, the CDR3 is TGTGCCAGCAGGTTACATGACTATGGCTACACCTTC.

V and J are TRBV3-1 (or the pseudogene TRBV3-2) and TRBJ1-4, with D unclear. The V and J ends lost 4 bases and 7 bases respectively, with 22 bases between them. The CDR3 sequence is 17 residues long. Germline CDR1 is LGHDT and CDR2 is YNNKEL (reference sequence). Here the CDR3 reads CASSPQATVHRGEKLFF. DNA for the CDR3: TGTGCCAGCAGCCCTCAGGCAACAGTTCATCGTGGTGAAAAACTGTTTTTT.

This clone appeared many times. This chain joins TRBV6-1 and TRBJ2-1; 9 positions match TRBD2. There are 14 residues in the CDR3. Germline assignment: CDR1 MNHNS and CDR2 SASEGT. J gave up 6 bases and V 0 bases, and 0 bases lay outside the gene matches. The CDR3 nucleotides read TGTGCCAGCAGTGAAGCTAGCGGGGGCAATGAGCAGTTCTTC. Amino acids: CASSEASGGNEQFF.

The genes are TRBV28 and TRBJ1-1, with TRBD1 as a possible D gene (6 bases). Per germline, CDR1 MDHEN and CDR2 SYDVKM. Trimming took off 6 bases at V and 1 base at J, with 15 bases between the two ends. The CDR3 totals 15 residues. The CDR3 DNA sequence: TGTGCCAGCAGGCTCACAGGGAATAGGAACACTGAAGCTTTCTTT. It translates to CASRLTGNRNTEAFF.

The J gene is TRBJ1-6, the V gene TRBV7-9; D unresolved. CDR3 length equals 15 residues. Trimming removed 1 base at V and 3 bases at J, with 7 bases between. Germline V CDR1 and CDR2: SEHNR, FQNEAQ (reference sequence). This chain's CDR3 is CASSLDGLYNSPLHF. The CDR3 DNA is TGTGCCAGCAGCTTAGATGGACTCTATAATTCACCCCTCCACTTT.

Written as DNA, the CDR3 is TGCGCCAGCAGCCAACTTCGGGGGGGAGACTACGAGCAGTACTTC. This sequence encodes CASSQLRGGDYEQYF. The gene calls are TRBV4-1 and TRBJ2-7; 8 bases line up with TRBD2. This CDR3 has 15 amino acids. V lost 2 bases to trimming and J lost 3 bases; unmatched junction nucleotides: 6. Germline V gene sequence: CDR1 MGHRA, CDR2 YSYEKL.

The chain joins TRBV19 to TRBJ1-2, with D unclear. CDR1 LNHDA and CDR2 SQIVND come from the germline V gene (reference sequence). The CDR3 consists of 15 residues. V lost 9 bases and J lost 4, with 21 bases in between. The CDR3 DNA reads as TGTGCCAGCATTAATGGACGGAGGGATCCCTATGGCTACACCTTC. Protein: CASINGRRDPYGYTF. The whole variable domain, remainder taken from reference TRBV19 and TRBJ1-2, is DGGITQSPKYLFRKEGQNVTLSCEQNLNHDAMYWYRQDPGQGLRLIYYSQIVNDFQKGDIAEGYSVSREKKESFPLTVTSAQKNPTAFYLCASINGRRDPYGYTFGSGTRLTVV.

The chain has TRBV5-1 and TRBJ2-1; maybe TRBD2 (6 bases). The V end was cut by 0 bases, the J end by 7 bases, with 11 bases between. CDR1 SGHRS and CDR2 YFSETQ come from the germline V gene. The CDR3 totals 14 residues. The DNA for the CDR3 is TGCGCCAGCAGCTTGGAGCTAGCGATGAATGAGCAGTTCTTC. Translated, it gives CASSLELAMNEQFF.

The chain employs TRBV21-1 and TRBJ1-4; TRBD1 is the table's D call, not checked against the DNA. TRBV21-1 corresponds to a pseudogene. The CDR3 loop spans 16 amino acids. CDR3 bases: TGTGCCAGCAGCATTAGAGGACAGGGACTAAATGAAAAACTGTTTTTT. Protein: CASSIRGQGLNEKLFF.

The rearrangement links TRBV2 to TRBJ1-4, with TRBD1 matching 7 bases. The germline V gene has CDR1 SNHLY and CDR2 FYNNEI. CDR3 length: 14 residues. The V and J ends lost 7 bases and 8 bases, in that order; junction bases with no gene match: 10. CDR3 nucleotides: TGTGCCAGCATGAGAGACAGGGAGAAGGAAAAACTGTTTTTT. It translates to CASMRDREKEKLFF. Complete variable domain (other parts from reference TRBV2 and TRBJ1-4): EPEVTQTPSHQVTQMGQEVILRCVPISNHLYFYWYRQILGQKVEFLVSFYNNEISEKSEIFDDQFSVERPDGSNFTLKIRSTKLEDSAMYFCASMRDREKEKLFFGSGTQLSVL.

V gene TRBV28 combines with J gene TRBJ1-2; 8 bases are shared with TRBD1. V lost 3 bases and J lost 7; bases outside the gene matches: 4. The CDR3 is 13 amino acids. CDR1 MDHEN and CDR2 SYDVKM come from the germline V gene. CDR3 protein: CASSFQGATGYTF. DNA for the CDR3: TGTGCCAGCAGTTTCCAGGGGGCGACTGGCTACACCTTC.

The gene calls are TRBV15 and TRBJ1-5; 7 nucleotides match TRBD1. V dropped 2 bases and J dropped 6; count of bases not matched to a gene: 1. The CDR3 runs 13 residues. Germline lookup yields CDR1 LNHNV and CDR2 YYDKDF (reference sequence). The CDR3 region is CATSRNRGQPQHF. The CDR3 DNA reads TGTGCCACCAGCAGAAACAGGGGTCAGCCCCAGCATTTT.

The J gene is TRBJ1-5, the V gene TRBV19, with a weak D call TRBD1 (6 bases). Trimming shortened V by 3 bases and J by 3 bases, and 12 bases separated the two germline ends. The CDR3 sequence is 15 residues long. CDR1 is LNHDA and CDR2 is SQIVND in the germline V gene (reference sequence). The CDR3 loop reads CASSISGQINQPQHF. The CDR3 nucleotides read TGTGCCAGTAGTATTTCAGGACAGATCAATCAGCCCCAGCATTTT.

This chain joins TRBV7-6 and TRBJ1-1, with 10 bases lining up with TRBD1. This CDR3 spans 14 amino acids. Germline V CDR1 and CDR2: SGHVS, FNYEAQ. With 5 bases clipped from V and 8 bases from J, the junction kept 8 bases outside the gene matches. The DNA of the CDR3 is TGTGCCAGCAGCCGACAGGGGGCTGTTGTAGAAGCTTTCTTT. Its protein product is CASSRQGAVVEAFF.

The V gene is TRBV7-7, the J gene TRBJ2-7; D gene unclear. Trimming shortened V by 10 bases and J by 1 base, and 17 bases separated the two germline ends. In germline, CDR1 is SSHAT, CDR2 FNYEAQ (reference sequence). This CDR3 spans 14 amino acids. CDR3 DNA: TGTGCCATCGACCCCGGAGAAATTTCCTACGAGCAGTACTTC. This encodes CAIDPGEISYEQYF.

The chain uses TRBV9 and TRBJ1-2; 7 nucleotides match TRBD1. The junction had 20 bases not matched to a gene; V was cut back by 4 bases and J by 8 bases. This CDR3 is 17 amino acids long. Per the germline V gene, CDR1 is SGDLS and CDR2 is YYNGEE. The CDR3 is CASSPKGQPSFASGYTF. In DNA, the CDR3 is TGTGCCAGCAGCCCTAAGGGACAGCCTTCGTTTGCTTCGGGCTACACCTTC.

The rearrangement uses TRBV5-1 and TRBJ2-2, with 11 positions matching TRBD1. Per germline, CDR1 SGHRS and CDR2 YFSETQ. The CDR3 covers 15 residues. The V segment lost 4 bases and the J segment 6 bases; nucleotides outside the gene matches: 5. CDR3 in DNA: TGCGCCAGCAGCCCCAGGACAGGGGGCCCCGGGGAGCTGTTTTTT. Translated, it gives CASSPRTGGPGELFF.

The chain is built from TRBV7-9 and TRBJ1-2, with D unclear. Germline CDR1 reads SEHNR; CDR2 reads FQNEAQ (reference sequence). V gave up 5 bases and J gave up 11 bases, with 18 bases separating them. The CDR3 extends over 13 amino acids. Written as DNA, the CDR3 is TGTGCCAGCAGCCCAACTGCGAATGGGAGGTACACCTTC. Protein product: CASSPTANGRYTF. The variable domain in full, with the rest retrieved from reference TRBV7-9 and TRBJ1-2, is DTGVSQNPRHKITKRGQNVTFRCDPISEHNRLYWYRQTLGQGPEFLTYFQNEAQLEKSRLLSDRFSAERPKGSFSTLEIQRTEQGDSAMYLCASSPTANGRYTFGSGTRLTVV.

The chain has TRBV5-1 and TRBJ2-6; D is possibly TRBD2 (6 bases). The CDR3 has 17 amino acids. Germline loops: CDR1 SGHRS, CDR2 YFSETQ. V lost 4 bases to trimming and J lost 0 bases, with 14 bases between them. This chain's CDR3 is CASSKNLGGSGANVLTF. The CDR3 region has the DNA TGCGCCAGCAGCAAAAACCTGGGGGGCTCTGGGGCCAACGTCCTGACTTTC.

The table lists this clone with a few counts. J is TRBJ2-4 and V is TRBV19, with D possibly being TRBD1 (5 bases). From germline, CDR1 is LNHDA and CDR2 SQIVND (reference sequence). This CDR3 contains 14 residues. V was shortened by 5 bases and J by 7 bases, with 15 bases between the two germline ends. The CDR3 DNA reads TGTGCCAGTAGTCTTCAGGGATACGGGAACATTCAGTACTTC. This encodes CASSLQGYGNIQYF.

The chain joins TRBV6-1 to TRBJ1-4, with D perhaps matching TRBD1 (5 bases). This CDR3 is 18 amino acids long. CDR1 and CDR2 (germline): MNHNS, SASEGT. Deletions cut 4 bases from V and 4 bases from J, with 22 bases between. The CDR3, as DNA: TGTGCCAGCAGTGGGCGGGACCCACGAGGGGCCCATAATGAAAAACTGTTTTTT. Translating it yields CASSGRDPRGAHNEKLFF.